This T cell receptor (beta chain) originates from a study of blood T cell repertoires in COVID-19. The overall study: T cells, B-cell-depleted T cells, or PBMCs supplied cDNA or gDNA.

In the authors' workflow: Using reference gene primer amplification, nucleated cell counts were estimated. TCRdb keeps only in-frame clones here, not all; method: immunoSEQ multiplex PCR. V, J and clone size derive from that table, while D and trimming were established from the DNA sequence. This sample has almost 200,000 clones; roughly 90% occur once, and the top ten carry approximately 8%. Clinical history as reported by participants underpinned cohort assignment. In Cohort 3, a recovered donor had either two negative PCRs, clearance, or symptom resolution. The CDR3 spans 14 residues. V was shortened by 4 bases and J by 2 bases, with 12 bases between the two germline ends. The V gene's germline CDR1 is SGHNT and CDR2 YYREEE (reference sequence).

This clonotype was sampled from a woman between 18 and 30 years old who had recovered from COVID-19. The sequencing sample was made of PBMCs or T cells enriched from blood (not recorded which). The gene calls are TRBV5-4 and TRBJ1-2; D might be TRBD1 (5 bases). The CDR3 DNA reads TGTGCCAGCAGCCCCAACTGGGGCAACTATGGCTACACCTTC. Encoded protein: CASSPNWGNYGYTF.